These T cell receptor beta chains were read from a single sample in a study of blood T cell repertoires in COVID-19. The protocol was immunoSEQ multiplex PCR, while the TCRdb copy is restricted to in-frame clones and leaves out a portion. The sample has approximately 300,000 clones; 88% are singletons. Input material: peripheral blood. All receptors derive from a woman younger than 45 with COVID-19, enrolled during active disease. Each CDR3 is given with its conserved first and last residue. A D gene is named only where the DNA matches it firmly. Where a row states a size, it is once, few, many or the class of an expanded clone; other rows omit it.

v_gene: TRBV28
j_gene: TRBJ1-2
d_gene: TRBD1
abundance: few
CDR3aa: CASSFGRGSYGYTF
CDR3nt: TGTGCCAGCAGTTTTGGCAGGGGGAGTTATGGCTACACCTTC

v_gene: TRBV6-6
j_gene: TRBJ2-7
d_gene: NA
abundance: NA
CDR3aa: CASKLHPSDEQYF
CDR3nt: TGTGCCAGCAAATTACACCCCTCAGACGAGCAGTACTTC

v_gene: TRBV7-2
j_gene: TRBJ2-1
d_gene: TRBD2
abundance: NA
CDR3aa: CASSPTSGGDYEQFF
CDR3nt: TGTGCCAGCAGCCCGACTAGCGGGGGGGATTATGAGCAGTTCTTC

v_gene: TRBV5-1
j_gene: TRBJ2-5
d_gene: NA
abundance: NA
CDR3aa: CASSLRETQYF
CDR3nt: TGCGCCAGCAGCCTCAGGGAGACCCAGTACTTC

v_gene: TRBV7-3
j_gene: TRBJ1-2
d_gene: NA
abundance: NA
CDR3aa: CASSGGSGYTF
CDR3nt: TGTGCCAGCAGCGGTGGGAGCGGCTACACCTTC

v_gene: TRBV2
j_gene: TRBJ1-5
d_gene: TRBD1
abundance: NA
CDR3aa: CASSPRDRSNQPQHF
CDR3nt: TGTGCCAGCAGTCCACGGGACAGATCCAATCAGCCCCAGCATTTT

v_gene: TRBV19
j_gene: TRBJ1-3
d_gene: TRBD1
abundance: NA
CDR3aa: CASRPGGGGNTIYF
CDR3nt: TGTGCCAGCCGACCAGGGGGCGGTGGAAACACCATATATTTT

v_gene: TRBV21-1
j_gene: TRBJ2-7
d_gene: NA
abundance: few
CDR3aa: CASSKWDRAHEQYF
CDR3nt: TGTGCCAGCAGCAAATGGGACAGAGCCCACGAGCAGTACTTC

v_gene: TRBV2
j_gene: TRBJ1-1
d_gene: NA
abundance: NA
CDR3aa: CASPPKGVTEAFF
CDR3nt: TGTGCCAGCCCCCCCAAGGGAGTCACTGAAGCTTTCTTT

v_gene: TRBV4-3
j_gene: TRBJ1-4
d_gene: NA
abundance: NA
CDR3aa: CASSQAGGTGEKLFF
CDR3nt: TGCGCCAGCAGCCAAGCCGGGGGGACGGGTGAAAAACTGTTTTTT

v_gene: TRBV24-1
j_gene: TRBJ1-3
d_gene: NA
abundance: NA
CDR3aa: CATSDSGGTGNTIYF
CDR3nt: TGTGCCACCAGTGATTCCGGGGGGACAGGAAACACCATATATTTT

v_gene: TRBV20-1
j_gene: TRBJ1-1
d_gene: NA
abundance: NA
CDR3aa: CSAVGLSEAFF
CDR3nt: TGCAGTGCGGTAGGACTCTCCGAAGCTTTCTTT

v_gene: TRBV4-1
j_gene: TRBJ1-1
d_gene: NA
abundance: NA
CDR3aa: CASSQVGMGLGTEAFF
CDR3nt: TGCGCCAGCAGCCAAGTTGGCATGGGGCTTGGCACTGAAGCTTTCTTT

v_gene: TRBV28
j_gene: TRBJ2-2
d_gene: TRBD2
abundance: once
CDR3aa: CASSSGSGRVGELFF
CDR3nt: TGTGCCAGCAGTTCCGGAAGCGGGAGGGTCGGGGAGCTGTTTTTT

v_gene: TRBV24-1
j_gene: TRBJ2-2
d_gene: NA
abundance: NA
CDR3aa: CATSYQGSSSGELFF
CDR3nt: TGTGCCACCAGTTATCAGGGGAGTTCGTCCGGGGAGCTGTTTTTT

v_gene: TRBV30
j_gene: TRBJ2-7
d_gene: TRBD1
abundance: NA
CDR3aa: CAWSRTGDYEQYF
CDR3nt: TGTGCCTGGAGTAGGACAGGGGACTACGAGCAGTACTTC

v_gene: TRBV7-9
j_gene: TRBJ1-6
d_gene: TRBD1
abundance: NA
CDR3aa: CASSLGPGQTYNSPLHF
CDR3nt: TGTGCCAGCAGCTTAGGCCCGGGACAGACCTATAATTCACCCCTCCACTTT

v_gene: TRBV28
j_gene: TRBJ2-1
d_gene: NA
abundance: NA
CDR3aa: CASSFPRGSMINEQFF
CDR3nt: TGTGCCAGCAGTTTCCCCAGGGGAAGCATGATCAATGAGCAGTTCTTC

v_gene: TRBV4-3
j_gene: TRBJ2-7
d_gene: NA
abundance: NA
CDR3aa: CASSQDGQGPYEQYF
CDR3nt: TGCGCCAGCAGCCAAGATGGCCAGGGTCCCTACGAGCAGTACTTC

v_gene: TRBV28
j_gene: TRBJ2-1
d_gene: TRBD2
abundance: NA
CDR3aa: CASGGGASEQFF
CDR3nt: TGTGCCAGCGGGGGGGGAGCGAGTGAGCAGTTCTTC

v_gene: TRBV12-5
j_gene: TRBJ2-1
d_gene: TRBD1
abundance: NA
CDR3aa: CASGFGTGVIHEQFF
CDR3nt: TGTGCTAGTGGTTTTGGGACAGGGGTAATCCATGAGCAGTTCTTC

v_gene: TRBV30
j_gene: TRBJ1-1
d_gene: NA
abundance: NA
CDR3aa: CAWSTQGLGATEAFF
CDR3nt: TGTGCCTGGAGTACCCAGGGTTTGGGGGCCACTGAAGCTTTCTTT

v_gene: TRBV2
j_gene: TRBJ1-1
d_gene: TRBD1
abundance: NA
CDR3aa: CARGGTGATEAFF
CDR3nt: TGTGCCAGGGGGGGGACAGGGGCCACTGAAGCTTTCTTT

v_gene: TRBV5-4
j_gene: TRBJ2-7
d_gene: TRBD2
abundance: few
CDR3aa: CASSRAGGSIREQYF
CDR3nt: TGTGCCAGCAGTCGAGCGGGAGGTTCCATACGCGAGCAGTACTTC

v_gene: TRBV7-9
j_gene: TRBJ2-3
d_gene: TRBD2
abundance: NA
CDR3aa: CASSFPASGGDTQYF
CDR3nt: TGTGCCAGCAGCTTTCCGGCCTCCGGGGGGGATACGCAGTATTTT

v_gene: TRBV5-4
j_gene: TRBJ2-3
d_gene: TRBD2
abundance: NA
CDR3aa: CASSPGRNTDTQYF
CDR3nt: TGTGCCAGCAGCCCCGGGAGGAACACAGATACGCAGTATTTT

v_gene: TRBV4-1
j_gene: TRBJ1-1
d_gene: NA
abundance: once
CDR3aa: CASSQRLGGNTEAFF
CDR3nt: TGCGCCAGCAGCCAACGATTGGGGGGGAACACTGAAGCTTTCTTT

v_gene: TRBV25-1
j_gene: TRBJ1-4
d_gene: TRBD1
abundance: NA
CDR3aa: CASSPRTGEAKLFF
CDR3nt: TGTGCCAGCAGTCCACGAACAGGGGAGGCAAAACTGTTTTTT

v_gene: TRBV18
j_gene: TRBJ2-3
d_gene: TRBD2
abundance: once
CDR3aa: CASSSSGSPDTQYF
CDR3nt: TGTGCCAGCTCATCTAGCGGGAGCCCAGATACGCAGTATTTT

v_gene: TRBV9
j_gene: TRBJ2-7
d_gene: NA
abundance: NA
CDR3aa: CASSVGGGWSYEQYF
CDR3nt: TGTGCCAGCAGCGTAGGTGGAGGGTGGAGTTACGAGCAGTACTTC

v_gene: TRBV4-3
j_gene: TRBJ1-2
d_gene: NA
abundance: NA
CDR3aa: CASSQENEGIYGYTF
CDR3nt: TGCGCCAGCAGCCAAGAGAATGAGGGAATTTATGGCTACACCTTC

v_gene: TRBV11-2
j_gene: TRBJ2-1
d_gene: NA
abundance: NA
CDR3aa: CASSLVTGNSVDEQFF
CDR3nt: TGTGCCAGCAGCTTAGTTACAGGGAATTCGGTCGATGAGCAGTTCTTC

v_gene: TRBV18
j_gene: TRBJ2-1
d_gene: NA
abundance: NA
CDR3aa: CASSPRGSSYNEQFF
CDR3nt: TGTGCCAGCTCGCCTAGAGGGAGCTCCTACAATGAGCAGTTCTTC

v_gene: TRBV6-5
j_gene: TRBJ2-7
d_gene: NA
abundance: NA
CDR3aa: CASSYSIGNEQYF
CDR3nt: TGTGCCAGCAGTTACTCGATCGGGAACGAGCAGTACTTC

v_gene: TRBV5-4
j_gene: TRBJ2-3
d_gene: TRBD1
abundance: NA
CDR3aa: CASRDRGSDTQYF
CDR3nt: TGTGCCAGCAGGGACAGGGGCTCAGATACGCAGTATTTT

v_gene: TRBV6-6
j_gene: TRBJ1-5
d_gene: NA
abundance: NA
CDR3aa: CASSYSGQPQHF
CDR3nt: TGTGCCAGCAGTTATTCGGGTCAGCCCCAGCATTTT

v_gene: TRBV19
j_gene: TRBJ2-7
d_gene: NA
abundance: NA
CDR3aa: CATRGTGRSSYEQYF
CDR3nt: TGTGCCACCCGAGGAACAGGGAGAAGCTCCTACGAGCAGTACTTC

v_gene: TRBV2
j_gene: TRBJ2-1
d_gene: NA
abundance: NA
CDR3aa: CASSQEASYNEQFF
CDR3nt: TGTGCCAGCAGCCAGGAGGCCTCCTACAATGAGCAGTTCTTC

v_gene: TRBV27
j_gene: TRBJ2-7
d_gene: TRBD1
abundance: NA
CDR3aa: CASSSGQASYEQYF
CDR3nt: TGTGCCAGCAGTAGCGGACAGGCCTCCTACGAGCAGTACTTC

v_gene: TRBV5-1
j_gene: TRBJ1-2
d_gene: NA
abundance: few
CDR3aa: CASSLGPVGSGYTF
CDR3nt: TGCGCCAGCAGTCTTGGGCCAGTCGGGAGCGGCTACACCTTC

v_gene: TRBV2
j_gene: TRBJ2-1
d_gene: TRBD1
abundance: NA
CDR3aa: CASSRTGAYNEQFF
CDR3nt: TGTGCCAGCAGTAGGACAGGGGCCTACAATGAGCAGTTCTTC

v_gene: TRBV11-3
j_gene: TRBJ2-2
d_gene: NA
abundance: few
CDR3aa: CASSLGRSGELFF
CDR3nt: TGTGCCAGCAGCTTAGGTAGAAGCGGGGAGCTGTTTTTT

v_gene: TRBV29-1
j_gene: TRBJ2-1
d_gene: TRBD2
abundance: NA
CDR3aa: CSLRTSGNNEQFF
CDR3nt: TGCAGTCTTAGGACTAGCGGTAACAATGAGCAGTTCTTC

v_gene: TRBV9
j_gene: TRBJ1-2
d_gene: NA
abundance: NA
CDR3aa: CASSVGTGDYGYTF
CDR3nt: TGTGCCAGCAGCGTAGGAACAGGTGATTATGGCTACACCTTC

v_gene: TRBV28
j_gene: TRBJ2-5
d_gene: NA
abundance: NA
CDR3aa: CASRTGAGEETQYF
CDR3nt: TGTGCCAGCAGGACAGGGGCGGGAGAAGAGACCCAGTACTTC

v_gene: TRBV19
j_gene: TRBJ1-5
d_gene: NA
abundance: NA
CDR3aa: CASRRESNQPQHF
CDR3nt: TGTGCCAGTAGGAGGGAAAGCAATCAGCCCCAGCATTTT

v_gene: TRBV2
j_gene: TRBJ2-5
d_gene: NA
abundance: NA
CDR3aa: CASSEEDLQETQYF
CDR3nt: TGTGCCAGCAGTGAGGAGGACCTACAAGAGACCCAGTACTTC

v_gene: TRBV9
j_gene: TRBJ1-2
d_gene: TRBD1
abundance: NA
CDR3aa: CASSVIQDRGLFKGYGYTF
CDR3nt: TGTGCCAGCAGCGTTATACAGGACAGGGGACTCTTCAAAGGATATGGCTACACCTTC

v_gene: TRBV28
j_gene: TRBJ2-2
d_gene: TRBD1
abundance: NA
CDR3aa: CASRPGTDTGELFF
CDR3nt: TGTGCCAGCAGGCCCGGGACAGACACCGGGGAGCTGTTTTTT

v_gene: TRBV5-6
j_gene: TRBJ2-5
d_gene: TRBD1
abundance: once
CDR3aa: CASSRTGMETQYF
CDR3nt: TGTGCCAGCAGCCGGACAGGGATGGAGACCCAGTACTTC

v_gene: TRBV19
j_gene: TRBJ2-7
d_gene: NA
abundance: NA
CDR3aa: CASSMTTASYEQYF
CDR3nt: TGTGCCAGTAGTATGACCACAGCTTCCTACGAGCAGTACTTC

v_gene: TRBV29-1
j_gene: TRBJ2-3
d_gene: TRBD2
abundance: NA
CDR3aa: CSVAELAGVDTQYF
CDR3nt: TGCAGCGTTGCCGAACTAGCGGGAGTTGATACGCAGTATTTT

v_gene: TRBV18
j_gene: TRBJ1-2
d_gene: TRBD1
abundance: NA
CDR3aa: CASSAGTDGYTF
CDR3nt: TGTGCCAGCTCCGCCGGGACAGATGGCTACACCTTC

v_gene: TRBV5-1
j_gene: TRBJ2-7
d_gene: TRBD1
abundance: few
CDR3aa: CASSRNRDRGAEQYF
CDR3nt: TGCGCCAGCAGCCGGAACCGGGACAGGGGTGCCGAGCAGTACTTC

v_gene: TRBV6-5
j_gene: TRBJ2-1
d_gene: NA
abundance: NA
CDR3aa: CASARSYNEQFF
CDR3nt: TGTGCCAGTGCGCGAAGCTACAATGAGCAGTTCTTC

v_gene: TRBV5-1
j_gene: TRBJ2-1
d_gene: NA
abundance: NA
CDR3aa: CASSLDLGIPGWLNEQFF
CDR3nt: TGCGCCAGCAGCTTGGATCTCGGAATACCAGGGTGGTTAAATGAGCAGTTCTTC

v_gene: TRBV14
j_gene: TRBJ1-2
d_gene: TRBD1
abundance: NA
CDR3aa: CASSWDRMNGYTF
CDR3nt: TGTGCCAGCAGCTGGGACAGGATGAATGGCTACACCTTC

v_gene: TRBV28
j_gene: TRBJ1-2
d_gene: NA
abundance: NA
CDR3aa: CASKTFLKGGYTF
CDR3nt: TGTGCCAGCAAGACTTTTCTAAAAGGAGGCTACACCTTC

v_gene: TRBV12-3/TRBV12-4
j_gene: TRBJ2-7
d_gene: TRBD2
abundance: NA
CDR3aa: CASSPGGAEQYF
CDR3nt: TGTGCCAGCAGCCCGGGGGGGGCCGAGCAGTACTTC